A selection of T cell receptor beta chains follows, all from one sample in a study of blood T cell repertoires in COVID-19. The protocol was immunoSEQ multiplex PCR, while the TCRdb copy is restricted to in-frame clones and leaves out a portion. The repertoire holds around 84,000 clones, with 85% as singletons. The sample taken for sequencing was peripheral blood. These receptors originate from a man at least 80 years old with active or convalescent COVID-19. Both conserved end residues are part of each CDR3. Fields, in order: D gene, V gene, J gene, CDR3 protein. D genes are given only for firm matches.

D gene: TRBD1
V gene: TRBV20-1
J gene: TRBJ2-5
CDR3 protein: CSASLRTGGSETQYF

D gene: -
V gene: TRBV5-4
J gene: TRBJ1-2
CDR3 protein: CASSTREYGYTF

D gene: -
V gene: TRBV14
J gene: TRBJ2-6
CDR3 protein: CASSQVYIPGANVLTF

D gene: TRBD1
V gene: TRBV5-1
J gene: TRBJ1-2
CDR3 protein: CASSLAPGQDFGYTF

D gene: -
V gene: TRBV7-8
J gene: TRBJ1-1
CDR3 protein: CASSLVQPQANTEAFF

D gene: -
V gene: TRBV6-5
J gene: TRBJ2-2
CDR3 protein: CASSDWNTGELFF

D gene: TRBD1
V gene: TRBV6-1
J gene: TRBJ1-5
CDR3 protein: CASSVGTGVGNQPQHF

D gene: TRBD2
V gene: TRBV6-1
J gene: TRBJ2-2
CDR3 protein: CASSESGGDYTGELFF

D gene: TRBD2
V gene: TRBV10-1
J gene: TRBJ2-3
CDR3 protein: CASKPSGDTDTQYF

D gene: -
V gene: TRBV21-1
J gene: TRBJ1-1
CDR3 protein: CASSKARRVFAFF

D gene: -
V gene: TRBV12-5
J gene: TRBJ2-1
CDR3 protein: CASGSTGSSYNEQFF

D gene: -
V gene: TRBV4-1
J gene: TRBJ2-3
CDR3 protein: CASSHDGTRGDTQYF

D gene: -
V gene: TRBV28
J gene: TRBJ1-6
CDR3 protein: CASSNYAVLRSPLHF

D gene: -
V gene: TRBV11-3
J gene: TRBJ2-5
CDR3 protein: CASSQAGGNIKTQYF

D gene: -
V gene: TRBV5-1
J gene: TRBJ2-2
CDR3 protein: CASSLSSAGINTGELFF

D gene: -
V gene: TRBV6-5
J gene: TRBJ1-5
CDR3 protein: CASNPQGVRNQPQHF

D gene: -
V gene: TRBV19
J gene: TRBJ2-1
CDR3 protein: CASSTQGYNEQFF

D gene: TRBD1
V gene: TRBV11-3
J gene: TRBJ2-1
CDR3 protein: CASSGSGGDVHEQFF

D gene: TRBD1
V gene: TRBV19
J gene: TRBJ1-5
CDR3 protein: CASRRAGGASNQPQHF

D gene: TRBD2
V gene: TRBV18
J gene: TRBJ2-1
CDR3 protein: CASSPSSGSFNEQFF

D gene: -
V gene: TRBV25-1
J gene: TRBJ1-6
CDR3 protein: CASQDRNYNSPLHF

D gene: -
V gene: TRBV7-2
J gene: TRBJ1-1
CDR3 protein: CASSLGAGDTEAFF

D gene: -
V gene: TRBV13
J gene: TRBJ2-3
CDR3 protein: CASSSLFGADTQYF

D gene: TRBD2
V gene: TRBV18
J gene: TRBJ2-5
CDR3 protein: CASSRIAGSQETQYF

D gene: -
V gene: TRBV30
J gene: TRBJ1-5
CDR3 protein: CAWSVPWGWEGNQPQHF

D gene: TRBD2
V gene: TRBV5-1
J gene: TRBJ2-5
CDR3 protein: CASSPGGGEETQYF